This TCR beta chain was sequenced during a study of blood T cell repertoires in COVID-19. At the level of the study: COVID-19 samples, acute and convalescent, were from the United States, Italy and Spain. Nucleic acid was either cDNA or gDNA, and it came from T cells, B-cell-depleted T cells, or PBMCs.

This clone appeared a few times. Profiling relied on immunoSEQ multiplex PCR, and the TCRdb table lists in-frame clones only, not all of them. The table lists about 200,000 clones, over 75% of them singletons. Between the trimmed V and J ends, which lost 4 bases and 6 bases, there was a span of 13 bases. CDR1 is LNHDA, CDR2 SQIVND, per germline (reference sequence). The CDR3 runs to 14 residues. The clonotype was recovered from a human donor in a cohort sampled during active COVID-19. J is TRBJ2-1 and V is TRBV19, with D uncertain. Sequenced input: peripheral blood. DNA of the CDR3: TGTGCCAGTAGTACAGGCCGTTCCGTCAATGAGCAGTTCTTC. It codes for CASSTGRSVNEQFF.